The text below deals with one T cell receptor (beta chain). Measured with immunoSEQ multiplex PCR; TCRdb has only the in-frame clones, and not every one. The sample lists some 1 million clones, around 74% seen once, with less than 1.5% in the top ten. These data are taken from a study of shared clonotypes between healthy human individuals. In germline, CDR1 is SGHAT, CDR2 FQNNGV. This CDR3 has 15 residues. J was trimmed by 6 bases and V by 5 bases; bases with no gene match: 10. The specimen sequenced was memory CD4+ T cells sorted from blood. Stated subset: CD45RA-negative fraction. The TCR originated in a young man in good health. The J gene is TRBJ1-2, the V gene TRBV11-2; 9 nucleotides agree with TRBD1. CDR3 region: CASSEQTGGSNGYTF. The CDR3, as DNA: TGTGCCAGCAGCGAACAAACAGGGGGCAGTAATGGCTACACCTTC.